This T cell receptor (beta chain) was sequenced for a study of T-cell memory formation after mild COVID-19. This clonotype was recorded at least ten times. TCRdb reanalysed the 5' RACE reads using MiXCR and keeps one entry per CDR3 protein. The sample records roughly 510,000 distinct CDR3 sequences, roughly 17% being singletons. Trimming removed 6 bases at V and 8 bases at J, with 13 bases between. Germline lookup yields CDR1 LGHNA and CDR2 YSLEER. CDR3 size: 13 residues. The sequenced sample consisted of PBMCs or a T cell subset sorted from them (not recorded which). The receptor was isolated from an adult woman who had mild COVID-19 (a few samples of this study predate the infection). Cell type and time point are not known. The chain joins TRBV4-3 to TRBJ1-4; TRBD1 is a possible D gene (6 bases). CDR3 DNA sequence: TGCGCCAGCAGTCGCGACAGGAACGAAAAACTGTTTTTT. This translates into CASSRDRNEKLFF.